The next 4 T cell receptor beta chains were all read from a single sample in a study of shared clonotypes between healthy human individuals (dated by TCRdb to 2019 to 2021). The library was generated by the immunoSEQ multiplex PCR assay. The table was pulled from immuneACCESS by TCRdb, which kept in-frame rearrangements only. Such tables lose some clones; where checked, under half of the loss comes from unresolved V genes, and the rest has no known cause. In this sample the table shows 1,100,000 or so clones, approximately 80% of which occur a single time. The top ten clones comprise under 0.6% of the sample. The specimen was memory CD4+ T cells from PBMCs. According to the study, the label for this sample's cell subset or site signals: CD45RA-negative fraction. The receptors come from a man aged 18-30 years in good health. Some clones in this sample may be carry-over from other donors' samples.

The CDR3: CASSLVGTGLEQFF. CDR3 coding DNA: TGTGCCAGCAGCTTAGTGGGGACAGGGCTTGAGCAGTTCTTC. This chain links TRBV7-2 with TRBJ2-1; 9 bases map to TRBD1. The trim removed 1 base at V and 9 bases at J, leaving 4 bases unmatched. The CDR3 is made up of 14 amino acids. Germline CDR1 reads SGHTA; CDR2 reads FQGNSA. The complete variable domain, with remaining parts taken from reference TRBV7-2 and TRBJ2-1, reads GAGVSQSPSNKVTEKGKDVELRCDPISGHTALYWYRQSLGQGLEFLIYFQGNSAPDKSGLPSDRFSAERTGGSVSTLTIQRTQQEDSAVYLCASSLVGTGLEQFFGPGTRLTVL.

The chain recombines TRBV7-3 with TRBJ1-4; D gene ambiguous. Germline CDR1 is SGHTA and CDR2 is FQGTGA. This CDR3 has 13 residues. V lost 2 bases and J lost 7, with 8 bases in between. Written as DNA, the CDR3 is TGTGCCAGCAGCTTAGGGTGGGGTGAAAAACTGTTTTTT. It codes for CASSLGWGEKLFF.

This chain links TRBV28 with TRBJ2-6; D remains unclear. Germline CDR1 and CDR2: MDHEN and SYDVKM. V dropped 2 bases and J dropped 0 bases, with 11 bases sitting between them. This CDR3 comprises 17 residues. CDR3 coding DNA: TGTGCCAGCAGTTTAAGTGGTTTGGGCTCTGGGGCCAACGTCCTGACTTTC. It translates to CASSLSGLGSGANVLTF.

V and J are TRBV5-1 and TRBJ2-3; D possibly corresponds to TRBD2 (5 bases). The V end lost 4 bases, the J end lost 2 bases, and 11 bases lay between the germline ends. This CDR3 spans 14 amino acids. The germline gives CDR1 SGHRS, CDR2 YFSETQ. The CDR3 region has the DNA TGCGCCAGCAGCCCGGGAACCCTCACAGATACGCAGTATTTT. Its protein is CASSPGTLTDTQYF.